The 2 T cell receptor beta chains below were found in one sample sequenced in a study of blood T cell repertoires in COVID-19. This table comes from immunoSEQ multiplex PCR, and its TCRdb copy is limited to in-frame clones, with some not included. In the table there are under 200,000 clones, approximately 80% of which are singletons. The sample consisted of peripheral blood. The receptors originated from a woman in her 70s with COVID-19, enrolled during active disease.

This clone occurred once. The gene calls are TRBV4-1 and TRBJ2-7, with TRBD1 matching over 8 bases. Germline CDR1 is MGHRA and CDR2 is YSYEKL. Trimming took 4 bases from V and 5 from J; bases not matched to a gene: 7. This CDR3 is built from 14 residues. The CDR3 DNA is TGCGCCAGCAGCCCTGGACAGGGACAGGACGAGCAGTACGTC. The encoded protein is CASSPGQGQDEQYV.

Only one count was recorded for this clone. The J gene is TRBJ2-2, the V gene TRBV7-2, with TRBD2 matching over 9 bases. This CDR3 contains 16 residues. Germline V CDR1 and CDR2: SGHTA, FQGNSA. Trimming cost V 4 bases and J 1 base; bases outside gene matches: 4. CDR3 sequence reads: CASSSNSGRNTGELFF. CDR3 nucleotides: TGTGCCAGCAGCTCCAATAGCGGGAGGAACACCGGGGAGCTGTTTTTT. Using reference TRBV7-2 and TRBJ2-2 for the parts outside the CDR3, the full variable domain is GAGVSQSPSNKVTEKGKDVELRCDPISGHTALYWYRQSLGQGLEFLIYFQGNSAPDKSGLPSDRFSAERTGGSVSTLTIQRTQQEDSAVYLCASSSNSGRNTGELFFGEGSRLTVL.